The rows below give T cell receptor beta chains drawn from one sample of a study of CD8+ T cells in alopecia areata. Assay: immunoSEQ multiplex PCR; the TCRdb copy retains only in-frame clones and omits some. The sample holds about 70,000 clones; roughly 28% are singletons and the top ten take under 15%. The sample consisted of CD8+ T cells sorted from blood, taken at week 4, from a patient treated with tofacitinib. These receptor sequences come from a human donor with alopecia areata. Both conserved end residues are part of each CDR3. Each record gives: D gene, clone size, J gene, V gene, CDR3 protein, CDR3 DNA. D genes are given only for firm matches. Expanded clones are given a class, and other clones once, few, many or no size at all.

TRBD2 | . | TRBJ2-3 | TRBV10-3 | CAISGGGSVDTQYF | TGTGCCATCAGTGGGGGCGGGAGCGTAGATACGCAGTATTTT
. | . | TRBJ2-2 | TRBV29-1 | CSVSGTTGELFF | TGCAGCGTTTCGGGAACTACCGGGGAGCTGTTTTTT
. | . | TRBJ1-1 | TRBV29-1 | CSGRWGYEAFF | TGCAGCGGAAGATGGGGTTATGAAGCTTTCTTT
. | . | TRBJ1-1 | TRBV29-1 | CSVLGTERESYEAFF | TGCAGCGTTTTAGGGACGGAGCGGGAGAGTTACGAAGCTTTCTTT
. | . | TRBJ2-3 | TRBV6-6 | CASSYGQGTDTQYF | TGTGCCAGCAGTTACGGCCAGGGCACAGATACGCAGTATTTT
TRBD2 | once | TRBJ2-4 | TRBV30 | CAWRPLAGTIQYF | TGTGCCTGGAGACCTCTAGCGGGAACCATTCAGTACTTC
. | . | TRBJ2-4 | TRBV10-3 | CAISESRSGNIQYF | TGTGCCATCAGTGAGTCGAGGTCGGGGAACATTCAGTACTTC
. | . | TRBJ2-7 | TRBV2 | CASSGTYEQYF | TGTGCCAGCAGTGGTACCTACGAGCAGTACTTC
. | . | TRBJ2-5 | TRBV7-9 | CASSWTGTHQETQYF | TGTGCCAGCAGCTGGACCGGGACCCACCAAGAGACCCAGTACTTC
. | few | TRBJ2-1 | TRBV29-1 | CSARRDNEQFF | TGCAGCGCCCGACGGGACAATGAGCAGTTCTTC
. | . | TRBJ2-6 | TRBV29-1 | CSVPGFGSSGANVLTF | TGCAGCGTTCCAGGGTTCGGAAGCTCTGGGGCCAACGTCCTGACTTTC
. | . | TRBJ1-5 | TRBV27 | CASSSGGALNQPQHF | TGTGCCAGCAGTTCCGGCGGGGCACTCAATCAGCCCCAGCATTTT
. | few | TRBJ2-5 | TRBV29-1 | CSVDSPPGYF | TGCAGCGTTGACAGCCCGCCGGGATACTTC
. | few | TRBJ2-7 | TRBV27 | CASSLLPGDWQYF | TGTGCCAGCAGTTTATTGCCAGGGGACTGGCAGTACTTC
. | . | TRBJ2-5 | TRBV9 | CASSGSETQYF | TGTGCCAGCAGCGGTTCCGAGACCCAGTACTTC
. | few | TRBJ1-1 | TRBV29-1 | CSVFQGTYEAFF | TGCAGCGTTTTCCAGGGGACTTACGAAGCTTTCTTT
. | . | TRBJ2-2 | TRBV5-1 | CASSMLTATEELFF | TGCGCCAGCAGCATGCTGACTGCAACCGAGGAGCTGTTTTTT
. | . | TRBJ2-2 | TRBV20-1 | CSAFNTGELFF | TGCAGTGCTTTTAACACCGGGGAGCTGTTTTTT
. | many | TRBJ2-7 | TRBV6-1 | CASSDYRDNRF | TGTGCCAGCAGTGATTACCGGGACAACCGATTC
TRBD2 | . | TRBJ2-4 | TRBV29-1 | CSVEKAAAGEAKNIQYF | TGCAGCGTTGAGAAAGCGGCGGCGGGAGAAGCCAAAAACATTCAGTACTTC
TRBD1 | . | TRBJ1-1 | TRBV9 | CASSVVDRGLMNTEAFF | TGTGCCAGCAGCGTAGTTGACAGGGGATTAATGAACACTGAAGCTTTCTTT
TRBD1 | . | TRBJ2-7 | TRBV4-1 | CASSPNVHRGYSYEQYF | TGCGCCAGCAGCCCTAATGTCCACAGGGGTTACTCCTACGAGCAGTACTTC
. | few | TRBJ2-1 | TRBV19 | CASSTLGAAHNEQFF | TGTGCCAGTAGTACCCTCGGGGCGGCCCACAATGAGCAGTTCTTC
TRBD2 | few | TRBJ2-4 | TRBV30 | CAWSGLAGAKNIQYF | TGTGCCTGGAGCGGACTAGCGGGGGCCAAAAACATTCAGTACTTC
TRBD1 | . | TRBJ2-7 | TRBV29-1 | CSVTGSYEQYF | TGCAGCGTGACAGGGTCCTACGAGCAGTACTTC
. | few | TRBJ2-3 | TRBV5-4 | CASSDWGPDTQYF | TGTGCCAGCAGCGACTGGGGGCCAGATACGCAGTATTTT
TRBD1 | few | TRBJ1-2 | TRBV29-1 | CSVDPDRAGYGYTF | TGCAGCGTTGATCCCGACAGGGCGGGCTATGGCTACACCTTC
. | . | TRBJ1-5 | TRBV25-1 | CASSLGSNQPQHF | TGTGCCAGCAGTCTGGGGAGCAATCAGCCCCAGCATTTT
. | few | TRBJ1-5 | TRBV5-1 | CASSTYSNQPQHF | TGCGCCAGCAGCACTTATAGCAATCAGCCCCAGCATTTT
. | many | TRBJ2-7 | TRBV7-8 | CASSDVLTYEQYF | TGTGCCAGCAGCGATGTACTTACCTACGAGCAGTACTTC
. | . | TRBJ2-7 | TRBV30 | CAWSMVPGEQYF | TGTGCCTGGAGTATGGTCCCAGGGGAGCAGTACTTC
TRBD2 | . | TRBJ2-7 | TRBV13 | CASSLDRTSGYYEQYF | TGTGCCAGCAGCTTGGACCGGACTAGCGGATACTACGAGCAGTACTTC
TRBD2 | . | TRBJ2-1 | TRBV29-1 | CSVEGLASYNEQFF | TGCAGCGTTGAGGGACTAGCTTCCTACAATGAGCAGTTCTTC
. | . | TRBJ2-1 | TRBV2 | CASSAGPDEQFF | TGTGCCAGCAGTGCAGGGCCTGATGAGCAGTTCTTC
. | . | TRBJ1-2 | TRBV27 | CASSPRTVDYGYTF | TGTGCCAGCAGTCCTCGGACAGTAGACTATGGCTACACCTTC
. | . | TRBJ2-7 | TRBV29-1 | CSVLLGEQYF | TGCAGCGTCCTTCTTGGCGAGCAGTACTTC
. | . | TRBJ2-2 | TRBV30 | CAWSSGVDGELFF | TGTGCCTGGAGTTCAGGGGTGGACGGGGAGCTGTTTTTT
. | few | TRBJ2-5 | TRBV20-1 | CSAPTHPQYF | TGCAGTGCGCCCACACACCCCCAGTACTTC
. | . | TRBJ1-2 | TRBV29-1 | CSAKQAPGYTF | TGCAGCGCTAAACAGGCTCCTGGCTACACCTTC
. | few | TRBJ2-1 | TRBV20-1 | CSARDPYEQFF | TGCAGTGCTAGAGATCCCTATGAGCAGTTCTTC
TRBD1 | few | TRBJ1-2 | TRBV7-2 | CASSPPGGRGYTF | TGTGCCAGCAGCCCCCCAGGGGGCAGAGGCTACACCTTC
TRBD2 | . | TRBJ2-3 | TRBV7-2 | CASSLGLAGAGDTQYF | TGTGCCAGCAGCTTGGGACTAGCGGGAGCTGGGGATACGCAGTATTTT
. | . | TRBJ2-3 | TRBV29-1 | CSVEDGQAGDTQYF | TGCAGCGTTGAAGATGGACAGGCGGGGGATACGCAGTATTTT
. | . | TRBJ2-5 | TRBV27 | CASKDRFQETQYF | TGTGCCAGCAAAGACAGATTCCAAGAGACCCAGTACTTC
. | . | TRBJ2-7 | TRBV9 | CASSVGSAYSYEQYF | TGTGCCAGCAGCGTAGGAAGCGCTTACTCCTACGAGCAGTACTTC
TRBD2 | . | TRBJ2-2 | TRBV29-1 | CSVEARGLAGNTGELFF | TGCAGCGTTGAAGCTCGAGGACTAGCGGGAAACACCGGGGAGCTGTTTTTT
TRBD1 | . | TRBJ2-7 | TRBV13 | CASSWGTGTGVEQYF | TGTGCCAGCAGCTGGGGGACCGGGACAGGGGTCGAGCAGTACTTC
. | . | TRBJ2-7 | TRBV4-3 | CASSQDPGGPYEQYF | TGCGCCAGCAGCCAAGACCCTGGGGGACCCTACGAGCAGTACTTC
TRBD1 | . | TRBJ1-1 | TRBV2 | CASSQGQGRTEAFF | TGTGCCAGCAGTCAAGGACAGGGGAGGACTGAAGCTTTCTTT
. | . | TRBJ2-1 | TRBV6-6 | CASAGGPGVNEQFF | TGTGCCTCGGCCGGGGGGCCGGGGGTTAATGAGCAGTTCTTC
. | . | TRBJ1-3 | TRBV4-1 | CASSQDLPGGNTIYF | TGCGCCAGCAGCCAAGATTTACCCGGAGGAAACACCATATATTTT
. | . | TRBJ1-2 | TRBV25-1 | CASSEFKGDKSYGYTF | TGTGCCAGCAGTGAATTTAAGGGGGACAAGTCCTATGGCTACACCTTC
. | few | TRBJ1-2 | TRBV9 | CASSPYDATNYGYTF | TGTGCCAGCAGCCCGTACGATGCGACTAACTATGGCTACACCTTC
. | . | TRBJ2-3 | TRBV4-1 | CASSQRLEAQYF | TGCGCCAGCAGCCAACGACTAGAGGCGCAGTATTTT
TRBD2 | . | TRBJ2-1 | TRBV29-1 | CSVVAGGNEQFF | TGCAGCGTTGTGGCCGGGGGGAATGAGCAGTTCTTC
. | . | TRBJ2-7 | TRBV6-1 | CASSLATIYEQYF | TGTGCCAGCAGCTTAGCAACAATCTACGAGCAGTACTTC